This record concerns one T cell receptor beta chain sequence. Antigen: not known. These data are taken from a study of cytomegalovirus exposure and HLA in healthy donors. The donors were members of the validation cohort, which comprised roughly 130 subjects and was separate from the first cohort of 730 or so subjects. Using immunoSEQ multiplex PCR, the repertoire was profiled, and TCRdb retains in-frame clones only, with some absent. The sample has tens of thousands of clones, about 92% seen once. This CDR3 spans 17 amino acids. The germline gives CDR1 MDHEN, CDR2 SYDVKM. With V trimmed by 5 bases and J by 3 bases, 6 bases remained unmatched. Whole-study findings and limits: A few CMV-associated chains were confirmed in vitro to be specific for CMV antigens. The listing of 150 to 200 TCR beta chains classed them as cytomegalovirus-associated. For most TCR sequences rarity was the rule, although some public TCRs occurred in many donors.

This receptor was identified in a man aged 18 to 29 in good health and CMV-seronegative. V is TRBV28 and J is TRBJ2-3; 15 bases line up with TRBD2. The source material was PBMCs. CDR3 sequence: CASSLGTSGRPTDTQYF. In DNA form, the CDR3 reads TGTGCCAGCAGTCTCGGGACTAGCGGGAGGCCTACAGATACGCAGTATTTT.